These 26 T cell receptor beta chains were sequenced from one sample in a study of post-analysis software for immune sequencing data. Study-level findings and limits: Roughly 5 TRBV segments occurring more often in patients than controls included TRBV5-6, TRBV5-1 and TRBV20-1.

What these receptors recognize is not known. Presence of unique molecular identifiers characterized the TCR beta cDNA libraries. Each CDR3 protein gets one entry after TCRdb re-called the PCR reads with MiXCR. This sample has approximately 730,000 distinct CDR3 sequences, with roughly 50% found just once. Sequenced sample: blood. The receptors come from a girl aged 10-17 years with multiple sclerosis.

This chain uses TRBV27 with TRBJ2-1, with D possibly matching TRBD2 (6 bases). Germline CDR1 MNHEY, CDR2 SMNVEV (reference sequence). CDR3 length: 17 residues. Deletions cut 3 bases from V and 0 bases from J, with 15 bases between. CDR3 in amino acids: CASSFFNGGSSYNEQFF. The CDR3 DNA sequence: TGTGCCAGCAGTTTTTTCAATGGGGGGAGCTCCTACAATGAGCAGTTCTTC.

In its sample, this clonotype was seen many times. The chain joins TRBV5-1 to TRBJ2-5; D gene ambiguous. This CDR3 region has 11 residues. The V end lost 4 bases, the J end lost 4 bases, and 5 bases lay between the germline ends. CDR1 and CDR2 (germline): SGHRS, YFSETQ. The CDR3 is CASSPPETQYF. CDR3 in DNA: TGCGCCAGCAGCCCCCCAGAGACCCAGTACTTC.

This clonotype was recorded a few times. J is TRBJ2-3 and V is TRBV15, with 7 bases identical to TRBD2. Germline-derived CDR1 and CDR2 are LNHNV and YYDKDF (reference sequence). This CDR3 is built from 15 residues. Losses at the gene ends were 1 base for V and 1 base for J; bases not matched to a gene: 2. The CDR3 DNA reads TGTGCCACCAGCAGAGTGGCGGGGGGCACAGATACGCAGTATTTT. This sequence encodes CATSRVAGGTDTQYF.

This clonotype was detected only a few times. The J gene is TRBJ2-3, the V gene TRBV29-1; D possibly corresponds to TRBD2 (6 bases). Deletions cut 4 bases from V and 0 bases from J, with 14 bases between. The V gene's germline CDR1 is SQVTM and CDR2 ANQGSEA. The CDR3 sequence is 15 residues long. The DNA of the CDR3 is TGCAGCGTTGGGAGGGAGGTGGTCAGCACAGATACGCAGTATTTT. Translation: CSVGREVVSTDTQYF.

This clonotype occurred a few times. The CDR3 nucleotides are TGTGCCAGCAGTTCCCAGGACAGGAGTTGGGATGGCTACACCTTC. This translates into CASSSQDRSWDGYTF. The chain links TRBV12-3 or TRBV12-4 to TRBJ1-2; TRBD1 matches 7 bases. This CDR3 has 15 residues. Trimming cost V 4 bases and J 6 bases; bases outside gene matches: 11.

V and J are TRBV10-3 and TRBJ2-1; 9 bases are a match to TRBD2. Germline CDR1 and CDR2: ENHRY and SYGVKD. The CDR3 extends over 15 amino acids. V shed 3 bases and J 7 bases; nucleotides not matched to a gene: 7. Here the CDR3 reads CAISEGLAGRNEQFF. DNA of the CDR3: TGTGCCATCAGTGAAGGGCTAGCGGGGCGGAATGAGCAGTTCTTC.

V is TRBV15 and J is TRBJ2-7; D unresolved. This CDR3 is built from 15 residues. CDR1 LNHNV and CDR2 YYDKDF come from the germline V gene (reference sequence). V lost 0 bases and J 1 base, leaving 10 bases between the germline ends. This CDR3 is CATSRDSDGSYEQYF. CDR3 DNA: TGTGCCACCAGCAGAGATTCGGACGGATCCTACGAGCAGTACTTC.

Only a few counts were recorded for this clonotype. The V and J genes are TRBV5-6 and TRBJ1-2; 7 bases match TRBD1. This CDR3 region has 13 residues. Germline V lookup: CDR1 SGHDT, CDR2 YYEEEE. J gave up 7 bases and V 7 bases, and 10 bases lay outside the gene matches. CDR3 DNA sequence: TGTGCCAGCCAATCAGGGGGGTTTGTTGGCTACACCTTC. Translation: CASQSGGFVGYTF.

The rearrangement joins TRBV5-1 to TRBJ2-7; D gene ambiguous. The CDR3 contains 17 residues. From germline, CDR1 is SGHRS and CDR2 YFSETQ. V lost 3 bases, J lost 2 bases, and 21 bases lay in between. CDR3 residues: CASSSLLTDRNPYEQYF. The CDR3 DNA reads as TGCGCCAGCAGCTCCTTGCTGACGGATAGAAATCCCTACGAGCAGTACTTC.

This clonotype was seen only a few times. CDR3 sequence (DNA): TGTGCCAGCACAAACGGGAGGGAGACTTGGAATGAGCAGTTCTTC. Its protein is CASTNGRETWNEQFF. The chain links TRBV3-1 to TRBJ2-1; TRBD2 aligns across 8 bases. Germline V CDR1 and CDR2: LGHDT, YNNKEL (reference sequence). V was pared by 7 bases and J by 7 bases, with 12 bases of the junction left unmatched. This CDR3 is built from 15 residues.

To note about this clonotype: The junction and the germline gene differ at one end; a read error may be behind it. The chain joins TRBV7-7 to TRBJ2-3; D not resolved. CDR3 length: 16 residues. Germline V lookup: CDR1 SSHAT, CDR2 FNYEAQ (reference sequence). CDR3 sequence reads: CASSFGLGGPTDTQYF. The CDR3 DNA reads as TGTGCTAGCAGCTTCGGTCTCGGCGGCCCCACAGATACGCAGTATTTT.

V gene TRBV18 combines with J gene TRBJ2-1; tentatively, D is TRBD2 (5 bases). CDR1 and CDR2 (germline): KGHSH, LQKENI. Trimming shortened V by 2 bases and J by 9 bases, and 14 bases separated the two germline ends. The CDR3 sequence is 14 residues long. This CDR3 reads CASSPVQTEGEQFF. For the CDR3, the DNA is TGTGCCAGCTCACCAGTCCAGACCGAGGGTGAGCAGTTCTTC.

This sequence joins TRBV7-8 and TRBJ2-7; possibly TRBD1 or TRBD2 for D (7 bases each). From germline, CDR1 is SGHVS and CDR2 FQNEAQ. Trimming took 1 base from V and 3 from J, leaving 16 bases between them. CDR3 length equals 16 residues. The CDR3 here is CASSLDVAGGGYEQYF. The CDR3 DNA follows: TGTGCCAGCAGCTTAGATGTCGCAGGGGGGGGCTACGAGCAGTACTTC.

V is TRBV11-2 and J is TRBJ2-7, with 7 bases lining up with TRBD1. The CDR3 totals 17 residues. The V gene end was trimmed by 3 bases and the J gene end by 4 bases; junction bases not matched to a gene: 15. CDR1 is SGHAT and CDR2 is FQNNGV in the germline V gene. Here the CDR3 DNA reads TGTGCCAGCAGCTTGACAGGGTATGATGGATGGACGTACGAGCAGTACTTC. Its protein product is CASSLTGYDGWTYEQYF.

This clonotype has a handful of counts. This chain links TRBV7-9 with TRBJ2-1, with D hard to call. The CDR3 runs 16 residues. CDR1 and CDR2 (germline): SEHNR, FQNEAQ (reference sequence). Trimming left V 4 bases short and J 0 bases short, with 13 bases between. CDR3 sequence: CASSSWQADSYNEQFF. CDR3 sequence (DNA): TGTGCCAGCAGCTCCTGGCAGGCGGACTCCTACAATGAGCAGTTCTTC. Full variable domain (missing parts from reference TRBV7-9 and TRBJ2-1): DTGVSQNPRHKITKRGQNVTFRCDPISEHNRLYWYRQTLGQGPEFLTYFQNEAQLEKSRLLSDRFSAERPKGSFSTLEIQRTEQGDSAMYLCASSSWQADSYNEQFFGPGTRLTVL.

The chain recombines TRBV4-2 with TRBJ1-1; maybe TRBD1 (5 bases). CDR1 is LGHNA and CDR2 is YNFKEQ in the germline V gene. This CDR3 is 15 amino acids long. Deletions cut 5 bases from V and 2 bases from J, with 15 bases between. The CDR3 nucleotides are TGTGCCAGCAGCGAAAGACAGAACCAAAACACTGAAGCTTTCTTT. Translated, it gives CASSERQNQNTEAFF.

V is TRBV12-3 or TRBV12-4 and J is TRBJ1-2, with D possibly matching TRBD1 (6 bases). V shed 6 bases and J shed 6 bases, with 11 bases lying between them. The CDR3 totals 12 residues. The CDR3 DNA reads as TGTGCCAGCAGGCTAAAGGGGGATGGCTACACCTTC. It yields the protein CASRLKGDGYTF.

The CDR3 loop reads CSVGVVMEGRVTQYF. CDR3 nucleotide sequence: TGCAGCGTTGGGGTAGTGATGGAGGGGAGGGTGACCCAGTACTTC. V usage is TRBV29-1 and J usage is TRBJ2-5; 7 nucleotides agree with TRBD2. Per the germline V gene, CDR1 is SQVTM and CDR2 is ANQGSEA. The CDR3 loop spans 15 amino acids. The J segment lost 7 bases and the V segment lost 4 bases, leaving 15 bases of the junction unmatched.

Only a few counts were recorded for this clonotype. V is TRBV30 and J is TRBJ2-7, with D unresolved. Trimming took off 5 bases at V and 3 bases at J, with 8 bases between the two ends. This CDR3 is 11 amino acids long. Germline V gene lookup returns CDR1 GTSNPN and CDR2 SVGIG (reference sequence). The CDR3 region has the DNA TGTGCCTGGGGCAACAACTACGAGCAGTACTTC. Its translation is CAWGNNYEQYF. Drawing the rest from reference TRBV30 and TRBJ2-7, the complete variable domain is SQTIHQWPATLVQPVGSPLSLECTVEGTSNPNLYWYRQAAGRGLQLLFYSVGIGQISSEVPQNLSASRPQDRQFILSSKKLLLSDSGFYLCAWGNNYEQYFGPGTRLTVT.

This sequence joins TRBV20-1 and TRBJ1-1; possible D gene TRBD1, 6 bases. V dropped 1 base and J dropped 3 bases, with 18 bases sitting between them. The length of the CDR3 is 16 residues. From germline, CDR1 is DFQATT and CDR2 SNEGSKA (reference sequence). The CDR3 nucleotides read TGCAGTGCTAGAGGATGGCCAGGGGAGGGGGACACTGAAGCTTTCTTT. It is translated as CSARGWPGEGDTEAFF.

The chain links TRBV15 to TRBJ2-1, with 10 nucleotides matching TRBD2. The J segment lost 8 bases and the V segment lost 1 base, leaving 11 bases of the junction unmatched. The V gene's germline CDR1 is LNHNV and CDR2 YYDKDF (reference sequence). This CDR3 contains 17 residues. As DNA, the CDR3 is TGTGCCACCAGCAGAGGAGCGGGAGGGGTCAAAAGGGATGAGCAGTTCTTC. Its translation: CATSRGAGGVKRDEQFF.

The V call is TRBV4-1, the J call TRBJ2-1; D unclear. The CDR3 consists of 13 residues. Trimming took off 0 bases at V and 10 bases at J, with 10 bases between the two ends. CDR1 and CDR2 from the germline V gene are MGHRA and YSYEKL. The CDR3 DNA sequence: TGCGCCAGCAGCCAAGAGGCCCCAGTAGAGCAGTTCTTC. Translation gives CASSQEAPVEQFF.

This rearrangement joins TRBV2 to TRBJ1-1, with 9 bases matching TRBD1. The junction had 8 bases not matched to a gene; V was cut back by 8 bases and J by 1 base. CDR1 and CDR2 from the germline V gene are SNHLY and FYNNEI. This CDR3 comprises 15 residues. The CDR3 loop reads CASQIKTGGNTEAFF. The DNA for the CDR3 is TGTGCCAGCCAGATTAAGACAGGGGGGAACACTGAAGCTTTCTTT.

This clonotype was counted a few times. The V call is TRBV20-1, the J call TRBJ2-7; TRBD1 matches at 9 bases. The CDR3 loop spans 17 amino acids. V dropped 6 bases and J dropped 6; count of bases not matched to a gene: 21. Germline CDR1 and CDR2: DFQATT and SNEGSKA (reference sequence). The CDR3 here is CSAIGTGKFGGSGEQYF. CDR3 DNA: TGCAGTGCGATAGGGACAGGGAAGTTTGGCGGGAGTGGCGAGCAGTACTTC.

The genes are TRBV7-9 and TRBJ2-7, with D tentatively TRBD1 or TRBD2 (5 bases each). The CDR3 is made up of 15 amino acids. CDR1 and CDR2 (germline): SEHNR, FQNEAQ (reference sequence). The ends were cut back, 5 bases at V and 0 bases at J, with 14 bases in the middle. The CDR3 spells CASSPKWGISYEQYF. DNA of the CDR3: TGTGCCAGCAGCCCCAAATGGGGGATCTCCTACGAGCAGTACTTC.

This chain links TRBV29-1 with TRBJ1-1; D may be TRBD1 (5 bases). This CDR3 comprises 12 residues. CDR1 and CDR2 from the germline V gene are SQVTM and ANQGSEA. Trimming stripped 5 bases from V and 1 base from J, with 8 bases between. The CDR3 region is CSVSQGNTEAFF. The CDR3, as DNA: TGCAGCGTTTCCCAGGGGAACACTGAAGCTTTCTTT.